Listed below are T cell receptor beta chains from one sample, sequenced in a study of T cells in Graves' hyperthyroidism and ophthalmopathy. One entry per CDR3 protein results from TCRdb running MiXCR on the multiplex PCR reads. The table lists a few hundred thousand distinct CDR3 sequences, roughly 23% of them singletons, with 50% in the top ten. Sequencing was carried out using blood. These receptors were collected from a woman in her forties or fifties with Graves' hyperthyroidism. CDR3s include the opening cysteine and the closing phenylalanine or tryptophan. A D gene is named only where the DNA matches it firmly. Not every row has a clone size; where given, it reads once, few, many or a size class.

abundance	v_gene	d_gene	j_gene	CDR3nt	CDR3aa
many	TRBV7-9	TRBD2	TRBJ2-1	TGTGCCAGCAGCTTAGACGGACTAGCGGGAGGGGATGAGCAGTTCTTC	CASSLDGLAGGDEQFF
few	TRBV19	TRBD2	TRBJ2-3	TGTGCCAGTCGAAGGACTAGCGGACGCACAGATACGCAGTATTTT	CASRRTSGRTDTQYF
.	TRBV2	.	TRBJ2-1	TGTGCCAGCATAGGAGGACTGGAGCAGTTCTTC	CASIGGLEQFF
many	TRBV3-1	.	TRBJ2-1	TGTGCCAGCAGCCTCCGGGGCCTTTACAATGAGCAGTTCTTC	CASSLRGLYNEQFF
.	TRBV7-2	TRBD2	TRBJ2-3	TGTGCCACCGGGACTACGCACACAGATACGCAGTATTTT	CATGTTHTDTQYF
.	TRBV6-1	TRBD1	TRBJ2-2	TGTGCCAGCATTCAGGGGGCCGGGGAGCTGTTTTTT	CASIQGAGELFF
.	TRBV6-1	TRBD2	TRBJ2-7	TGTGCCAGCAGTGAAAGTTCGTCCCTAGCGGGGTCCTACGAGCAGTACTTC	CASSESSSLAGSYEQYF
few	TRBV10-3	.	TRBJ1-6	TGTGCCATCAGTGGGGGAGATTCACCCCTCCACTTT	CAISGGDSPLHF
many	TRBV3-1	.	TRBJ2-7	TGTGCCACCCGCAGCCCCTACGAGCAGTACTTC	CATRSPYEQYF
many	TRBV3-1	TRBD1	TRBJ1-3	TGTGCCAGCAGCACACTACAGGGGGCAGGTGGAAACACCATATATTTT	CASSTLQGAGGNTIYF
many	TRBV4-2	.	TRBJ2-7	TGTGCCAGCAGCCAAGTACCGGGGACCTACGAGCAGTACTTC	CASSQVPGTYEQYF
few	TRBV28	TRBD2	TRBJ2-3	TGTGCCAGCAGTTACCCCCTCGGGAGCGGGGGGGCCGGGGATACGCAGTATTTT	CASSYPLGSGGAGDTQYF